The subject of this entry is one T cell receptor beta chain. Antigen: not known. This entry is derived from a study of CD8+ T cells in alopecia areata. Across the whole study: The drug, oral tofacitinib, was given to treated patients at 5 to 10 mg twice daily. Study-wide results and limits: Many expanded lesional clones persisted during tofacitinib (in both scalp and blood). Scalp clonality dropped significantly under tofacitinib, as did expanded CD8+ top-100 clones. The study found TCR sharing across patients less clear than in mice, possibly for HLA reasons.

CDR3 length equals 15 residues. Germline V lookup: CDR1 SGHAT, CDR2 FQNNGV. J gave up 5 bases and V 5 bases, and 6 bases lay outside the gene matches. Sequencing used cDNA as its template, made by extracting RNA and reverse transcribing it. Measured with immunoSEQ multiplex PCR; TCRdb has only the in-frame clones, and not every one. The data hold 170,000 or so clones, with 65% observed a single time. Indicated treatment: oral pan-JAK inhibitor, 5-10 mg twice daily. The input for sequencing was CD4+ T cells sorted from blood, taken at week 4, from a patient treated with tofacitinib. The V and J genes are TRBV11-2 and TRBJ1-3; TRBD1 agrees at 10 bases. This receptor was taken from a human donor with alopecia areata. This CDR3 is CASSPDRGLRNTIYF. CDR3 coding DNA: TGTGCCAGCAGCCCAGACAGGGGGCTCCGAAACACCATATATTTT.